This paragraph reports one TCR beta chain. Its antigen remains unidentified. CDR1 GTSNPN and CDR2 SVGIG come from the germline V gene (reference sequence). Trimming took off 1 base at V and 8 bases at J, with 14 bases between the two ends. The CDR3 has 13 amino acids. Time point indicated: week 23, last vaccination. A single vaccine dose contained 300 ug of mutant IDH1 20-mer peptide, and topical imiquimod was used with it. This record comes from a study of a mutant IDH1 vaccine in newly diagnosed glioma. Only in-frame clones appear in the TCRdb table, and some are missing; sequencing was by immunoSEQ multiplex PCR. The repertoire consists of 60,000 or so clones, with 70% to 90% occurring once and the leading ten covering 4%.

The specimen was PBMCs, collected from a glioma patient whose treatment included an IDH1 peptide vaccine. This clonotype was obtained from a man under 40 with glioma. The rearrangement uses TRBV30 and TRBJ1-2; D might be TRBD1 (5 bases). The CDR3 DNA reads TGTGCCTGGAGTGACACGACAGACACGGGCTACACCTTC. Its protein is CAWSDTTDTGYTF.